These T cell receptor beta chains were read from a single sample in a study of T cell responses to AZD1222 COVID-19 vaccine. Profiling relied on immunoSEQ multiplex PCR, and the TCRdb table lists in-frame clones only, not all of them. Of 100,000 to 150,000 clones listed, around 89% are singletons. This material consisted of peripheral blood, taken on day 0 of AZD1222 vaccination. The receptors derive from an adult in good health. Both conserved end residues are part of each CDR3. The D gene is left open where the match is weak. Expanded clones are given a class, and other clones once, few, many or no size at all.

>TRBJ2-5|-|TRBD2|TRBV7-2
TGTGCCAGCAGCCTGACTAGCGGGGGAACTACGACCCAGTACTTC
CASSLTSGGTTTQYF
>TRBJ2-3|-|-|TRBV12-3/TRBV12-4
TGTGCCAGCAGTAATAGGCCCTATACGCAGTATTTT
CASSNRPYTQYF
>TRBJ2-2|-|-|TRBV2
TGTGCCAGCAATGTTGAGCGCAACGGGGAGCTGTTTTTT
CASNVERNGELFF
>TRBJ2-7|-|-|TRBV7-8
TGTGCCAGCAGCTTGACGGATTACGAGCAGTACTTC
CASSLTDYEQYF
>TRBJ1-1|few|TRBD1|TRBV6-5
TGTGCCAGCAGTTATTTCGCCAGGGGGGGCACTGAAGCTTTCTTT
CASSYFARGGTEAFF
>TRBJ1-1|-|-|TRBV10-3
TGTGCCATCAGTGATCCAGGCCGGAACACTGAAGCTTTCTTT
CAISDPGRNTEAFF
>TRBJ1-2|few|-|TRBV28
TGTGCCAGCAGTTTATCAATGGGCGGGTACACCTTC
CASSLSMGGYTF
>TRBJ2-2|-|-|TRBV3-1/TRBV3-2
TGTGCCAGCAGCCAGCTTCAAGGCACCGGGGAGCTGTTTTTT
CASSQLQGTGELFF
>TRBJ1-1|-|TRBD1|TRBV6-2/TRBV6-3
TGTGCCAGCAGTAAAGGACAGGCGGAAGCTTTCTTT
CASSKGQAEAFF
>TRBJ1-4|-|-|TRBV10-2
TGCGCCAGCAGTGACCGGGCACCTAATGAAAAACTGTTTTTT
CASSDRAPNEKLFF
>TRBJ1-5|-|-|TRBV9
TGTGCCAGCAGCCCCTCCGGGGCCAGCAATCAGCCCCAGCATTTT
CASSPSGASNQPQHF
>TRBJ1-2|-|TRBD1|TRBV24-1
TGTGCCACCAGTGATGCAGGGGGCGACTATGGCTACACCTTC
CATSDAGGDYGYTF
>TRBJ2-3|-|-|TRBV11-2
TGTGCCAGCAGCCCACTGGACAGCACAGATACGCAGTATTTT
CASSPLDSTDTQYF
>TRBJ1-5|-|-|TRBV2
TGTGCCAGTACCGGGGACCAGCTTCAGCCCCAGCATTTT
CASTGDQLQPQHF
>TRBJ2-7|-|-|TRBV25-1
TGTGCCAGCGGCACCGGGTCCTCCTACGAGCAGTACTTC
CASGTGSSYEQYF
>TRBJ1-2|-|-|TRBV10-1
TGCGCCGAAAAGAGATGCTATGGCTACACCTTC
CAEKRCYGYTF
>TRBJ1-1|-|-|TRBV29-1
TGCAGCGTTGGAAGTGCTGAAGCTTTCTTT
CSVGSAEAFF
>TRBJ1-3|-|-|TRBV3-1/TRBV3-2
TGTGCCAGCAGATTCGACCAAAGCTCTGGAAACACCATATATTTT
CASRFDQSSGNTIYF
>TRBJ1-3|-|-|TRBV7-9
TGTGCCAGCAGCTTAGGAGCTAACTCTGGAAACACCATATATTTT
CASSLGANSGNTIYF
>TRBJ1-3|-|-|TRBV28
TGTGCCAGCAGTTCAAACTACCGCGGAAACACCATATATTTT
CASSSNYRGNTIYF
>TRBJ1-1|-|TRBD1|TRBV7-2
TGTGCCAGCAGCTTAGTGGACAGGGGAACTGAAGCTTTCTTT
CASSLVDRGTEAFF
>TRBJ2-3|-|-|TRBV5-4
TGTGCCAGCAGCTTGGAGGTCACAGATACGCAGTATTTT
CASSLEVTDTQYF
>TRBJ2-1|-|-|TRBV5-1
TGCGCCAGCAGCTTGGGGGGCCCCTACAATGAGCAGTTCTTC
CASSLGGPYNEQFF
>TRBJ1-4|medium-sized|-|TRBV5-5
TGTGCCAGCAGCTTACCTAAGGGTAGTTTTAATGAAAAACTGTTTTTT
CASSLPKGSFNEKLFF
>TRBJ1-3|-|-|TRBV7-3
TGTGCCAGCAGCTTAGGCGTTTCTGGAAACACCATATATTTT
CASSLGVSGNTIYF
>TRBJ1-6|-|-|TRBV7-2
TGTGCCAGCAGCCCCGGGTCTTCCGGCTCACCCCTCCACTTT
CASSPGSSGSPLHF
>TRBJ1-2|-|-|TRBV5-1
TGCGCCAGCAGCTTCGAGGCGGGACACTCTAACTATGGCTACACCTTC
CASSFEAGHSNYGYTF
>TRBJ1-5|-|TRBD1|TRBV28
TGTGCCAGCAGTACAAGACCGCGGACAGGGGATCAGCCCCAGCATTTT
CASSTRPRTGDQPQHF
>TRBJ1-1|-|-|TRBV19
TGTGCCAGTAGTAGGAACATGAACACTGAAGCTTTCTTT
CASSRNMNTEAFF
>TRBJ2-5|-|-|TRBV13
TGTGCCAGCAGCTTTAGATACGGGGGCGAAGAGACCCAGTACTTC
CASSFRYGGEETQYF
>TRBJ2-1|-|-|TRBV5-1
TGCGCCAGCAGCTTATCGTTGAATGAGCAGTTCTTC
CASSLSLNEQFF
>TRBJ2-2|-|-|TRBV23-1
TGCGCCCATGGGGCGAACACCGGGGAGCTGTTTTTT
CAHGANTGELFF
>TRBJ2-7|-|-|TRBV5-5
TGTGCCAGCAGCTTGGCCGCGGGGACCCCCACCTACGAGCAGTACTTC
CASSLAAGTPTYEQYF
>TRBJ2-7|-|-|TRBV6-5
TGTGCCAGCAGTTACTCGTGGCCCCTCAGCTCCTACGAGCAGTACTTC
CASSYSWPLSSYEQYF
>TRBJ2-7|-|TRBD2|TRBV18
TGTGCCAGCTCTCGGGAGGGCGAGCAGTACTTC
CASSREGEQYF
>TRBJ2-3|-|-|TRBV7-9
TGTGCCAGCAGCTTCCAGGGTGGGGATACGCAGTATTTT
CASSFQGGDTQYF
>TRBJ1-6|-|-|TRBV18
TGTGCCAGCTGGAGGAGCAAACTCAGCTCCTATAATTCACCCCTCCACTTT
CASWRSKLSSYNSPLHF
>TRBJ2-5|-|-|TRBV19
TGTGCCAGTAATTTAGGGGGGGCCCAAGAGACCCAGTACTTC
CASNLGGAQETQYF
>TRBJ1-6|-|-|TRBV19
TGTGCCAGTAGTATAAGTGCCGGAAGGGCAGCAAATTCACCCCTCCACTTT
CASSISAGRAANSPLHF
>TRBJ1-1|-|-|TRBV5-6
TGTGCCAGCAGCTTTGGACAGAGCGTGTACACTGAAGCTTTCTTT
CASSFGQSVYTEAFF
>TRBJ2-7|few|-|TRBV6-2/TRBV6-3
TGTGCCAGCAGTTACAGGGCCTACGAGCAGTACTTC
CASSYRAYEQYF
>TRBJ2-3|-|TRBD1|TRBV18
TGTGCCAGCTCACCTACAGGGGGCACAGATACGCAGTATTTT
CASSPTGGTDTQYF
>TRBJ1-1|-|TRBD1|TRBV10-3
TGTGCCATCAGTGGGACAGGGGGCGGGAACACTGAAGCTTTCTTT
CAISGTGGGNTEAFF
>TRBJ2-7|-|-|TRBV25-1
TGTGCCAGCAGTGACGCACTGACAGTCGGGTACGAGCAGTACTTC
CASSDALTVGYEQYF
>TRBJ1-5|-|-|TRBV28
TGTGCCAGCGGGGGTAGCAATCAGCCCCAGCATTTT
CASGGSNQPQHF
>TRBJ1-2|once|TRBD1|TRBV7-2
TGTGCCAGCAGCTCCGGACAGGCAAACTATGGCTACACCTTC
CASSSGQANYGYTF
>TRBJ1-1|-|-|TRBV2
TGTGCCAGTAGTGCGGGTAACAGCTTGAACACTGAAGCTTTCTTT
CASSAGNSLNTEAFF
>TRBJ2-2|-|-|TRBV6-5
TGTGCCAGCAGTTACGTCGGGGGATTGGGCGGGGAGCTGTTTTTT
CASSYVGGLGGELFF
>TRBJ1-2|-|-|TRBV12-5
TGTGCTAGTGGTTTGGTGCCCCTTGGGGGTGGCTACACCTTC
CASGLVPLGGGYTF
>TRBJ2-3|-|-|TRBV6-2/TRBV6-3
TGTGCCAGCAGTTATATTTTAAGCACAGATACGCAGTATTTT
CASSYILSTDTQYF
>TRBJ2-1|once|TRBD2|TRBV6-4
TGTGCCAGCAGTGCAACTAGCGGGGGGATCGATGAGCAGTTCTTC
CASSATSGGIDEQFF
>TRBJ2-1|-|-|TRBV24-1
TGTGCCACCAGTGAGGCTCCTGGAGGCGAGCAGTTCTTC
CATSEAPGGEQFF
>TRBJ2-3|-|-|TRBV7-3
TGTGCCAGCAGCTTAGGACTCTCCCGGCTGGATACGCAGTATTTT
CASSLGLSRLDTQYF
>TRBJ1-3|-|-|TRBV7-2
TGTGCCAGCTCCTTTCAATCTGGAAACACCATATATTTT
CASSFQSGNTIYF
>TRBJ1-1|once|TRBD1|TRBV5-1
TGCGCCAGCAGCCCACAGGGGTGGGACACTGAAGCTTTCTTT
CASSPQGWDTEAFF
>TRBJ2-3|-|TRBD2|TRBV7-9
TGTGCCAGCAGCACCCGGGGCGGGGGGGCGGCAGATACGCAGTATTTT
CASSTRGGGAADTQYF